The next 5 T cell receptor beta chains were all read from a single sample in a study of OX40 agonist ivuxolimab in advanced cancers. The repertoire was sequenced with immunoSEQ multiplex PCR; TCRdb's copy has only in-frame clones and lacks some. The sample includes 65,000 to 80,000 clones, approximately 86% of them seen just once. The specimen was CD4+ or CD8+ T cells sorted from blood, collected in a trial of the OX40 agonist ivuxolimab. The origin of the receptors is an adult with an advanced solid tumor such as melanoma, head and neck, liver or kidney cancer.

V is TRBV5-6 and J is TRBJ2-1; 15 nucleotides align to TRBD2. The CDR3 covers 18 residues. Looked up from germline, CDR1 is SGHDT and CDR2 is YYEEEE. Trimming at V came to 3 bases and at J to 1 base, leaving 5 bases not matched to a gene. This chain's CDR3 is CASSSGLAGGRSYNEQFF. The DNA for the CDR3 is TGTGCCAGCAGCTCGGGACTAGCGGGAGGCCGTTCCTACAATGAGCAGTTCTTC.

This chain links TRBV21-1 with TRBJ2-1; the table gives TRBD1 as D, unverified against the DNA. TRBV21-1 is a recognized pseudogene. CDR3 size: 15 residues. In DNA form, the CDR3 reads TGTGCCAGCAGCACACAGGGGAGGCCCTACAATGAGCAGTTCTTC. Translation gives CASSTQGRPYNEQFF.

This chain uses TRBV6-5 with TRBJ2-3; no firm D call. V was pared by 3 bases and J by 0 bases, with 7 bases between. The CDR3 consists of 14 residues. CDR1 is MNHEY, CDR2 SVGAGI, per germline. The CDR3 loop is CASSYFDSTDTQYF. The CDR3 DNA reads TGTGCCAGCAGTTATTTCGACAGCACAGATACGCAGTATTTT.

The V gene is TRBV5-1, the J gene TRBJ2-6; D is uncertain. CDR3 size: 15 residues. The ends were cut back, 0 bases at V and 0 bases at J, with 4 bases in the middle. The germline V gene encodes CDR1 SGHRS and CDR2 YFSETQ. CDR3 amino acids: CASSLGASGANVLTF. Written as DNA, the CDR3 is TGCGCCAGCAGCTTGGGAGCCTCTGGGGCCAACGTCCTGACTTTC.

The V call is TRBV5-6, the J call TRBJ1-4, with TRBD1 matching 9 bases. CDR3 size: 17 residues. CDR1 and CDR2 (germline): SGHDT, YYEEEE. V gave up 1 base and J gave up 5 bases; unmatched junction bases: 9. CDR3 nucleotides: TGTGCCAGCAGCTTGTACAGGGGGCGGTCCCCAAATGAAAAACTGTTTTTT. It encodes CASSLYRGRSPNEKLFF.